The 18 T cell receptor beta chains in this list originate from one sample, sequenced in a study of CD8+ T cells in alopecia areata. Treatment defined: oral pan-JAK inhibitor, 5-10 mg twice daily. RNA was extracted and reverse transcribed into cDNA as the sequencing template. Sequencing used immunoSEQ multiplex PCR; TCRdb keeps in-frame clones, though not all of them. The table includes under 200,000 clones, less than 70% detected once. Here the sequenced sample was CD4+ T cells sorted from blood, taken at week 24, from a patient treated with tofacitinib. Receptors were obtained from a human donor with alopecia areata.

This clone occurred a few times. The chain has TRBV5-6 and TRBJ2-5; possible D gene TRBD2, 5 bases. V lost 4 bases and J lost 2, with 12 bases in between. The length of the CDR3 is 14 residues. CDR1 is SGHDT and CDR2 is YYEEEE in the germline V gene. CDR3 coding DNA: TGTGCCAGCAGCCGCGGACTGGATCAAGAGACCCAGTACTTC. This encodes CASSRGLDQETQYF.

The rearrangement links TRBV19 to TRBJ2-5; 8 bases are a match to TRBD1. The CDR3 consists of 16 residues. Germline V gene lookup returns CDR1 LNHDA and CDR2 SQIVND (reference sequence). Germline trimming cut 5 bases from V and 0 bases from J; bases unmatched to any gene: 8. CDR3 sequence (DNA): TGTGCCAGTAGTGGACAGGGACAGATCTACCAAGAGACCCAGTACTTC. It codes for CASSGQGQIYQETQYF. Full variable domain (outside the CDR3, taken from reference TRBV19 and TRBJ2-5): DGGITQSPKYLFRKEGQNVTLSCEQNLNHDAMYWYRQDPGQGLRLIYYSQIVNDFQKGDIAEGYSVSREKKESFPLTVTSAQKNPTAFYLCASSGQGQIYQETQYFGPGTRLLVL.

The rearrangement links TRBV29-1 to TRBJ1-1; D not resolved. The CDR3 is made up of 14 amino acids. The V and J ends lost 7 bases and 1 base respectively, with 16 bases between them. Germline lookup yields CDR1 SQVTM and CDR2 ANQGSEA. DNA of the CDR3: TGCAGCGCAACCGCGGGGTCGACGAACACTGAAGCTTTCTTT. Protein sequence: CSATAGSTNTEAFF.

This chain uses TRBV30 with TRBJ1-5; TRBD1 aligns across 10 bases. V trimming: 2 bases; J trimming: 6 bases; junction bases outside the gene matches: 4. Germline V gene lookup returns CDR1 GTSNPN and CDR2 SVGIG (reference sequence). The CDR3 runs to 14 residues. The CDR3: CAWSRRDRGQPQHF. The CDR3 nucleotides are TGTGCCTGGAGTCGCCGGGACAGGGGTCAGCCCCAGCATTTT.

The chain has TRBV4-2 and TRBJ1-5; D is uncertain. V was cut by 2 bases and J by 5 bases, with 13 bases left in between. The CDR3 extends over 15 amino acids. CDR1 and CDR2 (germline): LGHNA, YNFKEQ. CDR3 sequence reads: CASSQWGTADQPQHF. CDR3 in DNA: TGTGCCAGCAGCCAATGGGGTACCGCCGATCAGCCCCAGCATTTT.

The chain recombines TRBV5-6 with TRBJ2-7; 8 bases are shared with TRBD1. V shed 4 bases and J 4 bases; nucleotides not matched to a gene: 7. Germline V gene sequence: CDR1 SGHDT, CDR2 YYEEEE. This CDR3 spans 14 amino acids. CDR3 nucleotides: TGTGCCAGCAGCCGGAGACAGGGGTGGTACGAGCAGTACTTC. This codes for CASSRRQGWYEQYF.

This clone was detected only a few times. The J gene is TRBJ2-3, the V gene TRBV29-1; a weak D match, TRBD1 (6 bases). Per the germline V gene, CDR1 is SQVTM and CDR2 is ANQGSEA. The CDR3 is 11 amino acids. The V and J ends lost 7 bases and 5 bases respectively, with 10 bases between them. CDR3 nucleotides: TGCAGCGACAGGGACGGAGATACGCAGTATTTT. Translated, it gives CSDRDGDTQYF.

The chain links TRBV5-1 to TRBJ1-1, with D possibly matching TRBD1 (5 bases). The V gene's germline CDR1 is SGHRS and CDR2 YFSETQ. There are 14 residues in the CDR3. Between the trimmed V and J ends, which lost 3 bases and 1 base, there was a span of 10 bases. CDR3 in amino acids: CASSSGRTNTEAFF. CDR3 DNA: TGCGCCAGCAGCTCGGGACGGACGAACACTGAAGCTTTCTTT.

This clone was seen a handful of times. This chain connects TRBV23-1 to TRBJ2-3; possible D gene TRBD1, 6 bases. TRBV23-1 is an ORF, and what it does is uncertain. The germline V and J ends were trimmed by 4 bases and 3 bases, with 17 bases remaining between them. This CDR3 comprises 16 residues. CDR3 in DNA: TGCGCCAGCAGTCGCGAACGAGGGGGTAAAACAGATACGCAGTATTTT. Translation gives CASSRERGGKTDTQYF.

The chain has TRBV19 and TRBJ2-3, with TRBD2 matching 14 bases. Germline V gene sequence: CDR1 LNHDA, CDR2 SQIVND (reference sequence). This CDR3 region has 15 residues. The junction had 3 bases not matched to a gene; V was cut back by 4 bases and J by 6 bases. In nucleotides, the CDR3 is TGTGCCAGTAGTACCCGACTAGCGGGGGGGGATACGCAGTATTTT. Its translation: CASSTRLAGGDTQYF. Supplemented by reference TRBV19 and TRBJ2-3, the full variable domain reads DGGITQSPKYLFRKEGQNVTLSCEQNLNHDAMYWYRQDPGQGLRLIYYSQIVNDFQKGDIAEGYSVSREKKESFPLTVTSAQKNPTAFYLCASSTRLAGGDTQYFGPGTRLTVL.

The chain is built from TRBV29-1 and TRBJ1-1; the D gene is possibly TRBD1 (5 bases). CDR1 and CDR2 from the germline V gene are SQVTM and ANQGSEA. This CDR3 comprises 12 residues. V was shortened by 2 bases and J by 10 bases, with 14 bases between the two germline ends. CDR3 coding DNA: TGCAGCGTTGAATCAGCCAGGGTAGGAGCTTTCTTT. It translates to CSVESARVGAFF.

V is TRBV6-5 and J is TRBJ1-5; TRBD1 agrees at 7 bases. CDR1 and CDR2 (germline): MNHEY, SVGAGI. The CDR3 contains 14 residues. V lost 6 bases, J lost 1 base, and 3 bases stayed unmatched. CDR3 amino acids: CASRSGGSNQPQHF. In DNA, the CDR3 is TGTGCCAGCAGGTCAGGGGGAAGCAATCAGCCCCAGCATTTT.

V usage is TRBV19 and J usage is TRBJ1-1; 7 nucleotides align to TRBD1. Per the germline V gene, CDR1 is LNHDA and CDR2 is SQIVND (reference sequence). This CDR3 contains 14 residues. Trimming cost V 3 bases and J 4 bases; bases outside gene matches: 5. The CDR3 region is CASSIDRAGTEAFF. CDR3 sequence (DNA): TGTGCCAGTAGTATTGACAGGGCGGGCACTGAAGCTTTCTTT.

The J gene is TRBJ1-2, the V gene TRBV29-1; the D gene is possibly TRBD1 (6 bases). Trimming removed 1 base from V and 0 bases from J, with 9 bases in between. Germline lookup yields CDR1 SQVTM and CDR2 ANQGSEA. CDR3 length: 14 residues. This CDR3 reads CSVEATGTNYGYTF. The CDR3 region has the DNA TGCAGCGTTGAAGCTACAGGGACTAACTATGGCTACACCTTC. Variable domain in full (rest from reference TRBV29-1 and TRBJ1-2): SAVISQKPSRDICQRGTSLTIQCQVDSQVTMMFWYRQQPGQSLTLIATANQGSEATYESGFVIDKFPISRPNLTFSTLTVSNMSPEDSSIYLCSVEATGTNYGYTFGSGTRLTVV.

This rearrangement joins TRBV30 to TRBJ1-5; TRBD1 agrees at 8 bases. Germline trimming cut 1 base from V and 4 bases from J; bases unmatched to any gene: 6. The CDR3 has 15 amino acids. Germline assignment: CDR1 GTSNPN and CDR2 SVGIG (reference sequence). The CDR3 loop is CAWSAWTGNNQPQHF. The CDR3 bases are TGTGCCTGGAGTGCCTGGACAGGGAATAATCAGCCCCAGCATTTT.

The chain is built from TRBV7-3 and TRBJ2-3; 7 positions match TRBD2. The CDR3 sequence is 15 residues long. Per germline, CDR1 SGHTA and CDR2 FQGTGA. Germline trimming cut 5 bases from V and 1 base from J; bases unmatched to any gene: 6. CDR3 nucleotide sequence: TGTGCCAGCAGCCCCCGACTAGCTGGCACAGATACGCAGTATTTT. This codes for CASSPRLAGTDTQYF.

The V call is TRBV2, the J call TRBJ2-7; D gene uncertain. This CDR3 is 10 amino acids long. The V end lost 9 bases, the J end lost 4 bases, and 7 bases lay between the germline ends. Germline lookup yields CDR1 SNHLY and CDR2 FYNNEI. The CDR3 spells CASLLYEQYF. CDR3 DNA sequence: TGTGCCAGTCTTCTTTACGAGCAGTACTTC.

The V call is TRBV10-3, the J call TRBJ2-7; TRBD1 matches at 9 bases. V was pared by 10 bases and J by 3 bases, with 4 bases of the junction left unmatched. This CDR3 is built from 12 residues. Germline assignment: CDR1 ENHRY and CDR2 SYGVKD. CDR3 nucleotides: TGTGCCACCAGGACAGGGGTCTACGAGCAGTACTTC. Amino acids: CATRTGVYEQYF.